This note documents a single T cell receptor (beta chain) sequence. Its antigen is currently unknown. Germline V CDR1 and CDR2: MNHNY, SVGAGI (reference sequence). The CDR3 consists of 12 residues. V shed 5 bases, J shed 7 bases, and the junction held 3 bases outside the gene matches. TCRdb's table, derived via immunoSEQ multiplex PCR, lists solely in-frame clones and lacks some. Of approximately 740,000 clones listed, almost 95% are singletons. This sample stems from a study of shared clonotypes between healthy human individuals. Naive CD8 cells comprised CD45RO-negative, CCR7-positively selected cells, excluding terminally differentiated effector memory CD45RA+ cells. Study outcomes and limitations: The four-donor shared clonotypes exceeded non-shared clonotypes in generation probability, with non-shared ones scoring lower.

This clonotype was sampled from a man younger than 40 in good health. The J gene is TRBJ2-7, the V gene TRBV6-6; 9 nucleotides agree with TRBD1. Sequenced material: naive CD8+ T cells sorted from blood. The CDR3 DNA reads TGTGCCAGCAGTCGGACAGGGGTTGAGCAGTACTTC. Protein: CASSRTGVEQYF.